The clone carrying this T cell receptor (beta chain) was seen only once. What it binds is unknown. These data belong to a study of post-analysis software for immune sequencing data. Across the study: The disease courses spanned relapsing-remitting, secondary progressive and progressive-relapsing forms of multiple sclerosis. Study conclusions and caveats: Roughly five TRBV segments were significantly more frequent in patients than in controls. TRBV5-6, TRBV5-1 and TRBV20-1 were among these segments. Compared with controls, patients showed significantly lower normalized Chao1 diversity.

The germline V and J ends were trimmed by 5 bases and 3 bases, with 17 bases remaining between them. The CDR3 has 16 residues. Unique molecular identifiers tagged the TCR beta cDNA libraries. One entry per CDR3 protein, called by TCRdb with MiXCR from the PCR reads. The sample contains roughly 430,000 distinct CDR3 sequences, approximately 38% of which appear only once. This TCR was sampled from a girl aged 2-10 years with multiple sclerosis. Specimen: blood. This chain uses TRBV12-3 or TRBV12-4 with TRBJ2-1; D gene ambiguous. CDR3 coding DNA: TGTGCCAGCAGTCCGTACAAAAGCCGAGTCTACAATGAGCAGTTCTTC. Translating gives CASSPYKSRVYNEQFF.